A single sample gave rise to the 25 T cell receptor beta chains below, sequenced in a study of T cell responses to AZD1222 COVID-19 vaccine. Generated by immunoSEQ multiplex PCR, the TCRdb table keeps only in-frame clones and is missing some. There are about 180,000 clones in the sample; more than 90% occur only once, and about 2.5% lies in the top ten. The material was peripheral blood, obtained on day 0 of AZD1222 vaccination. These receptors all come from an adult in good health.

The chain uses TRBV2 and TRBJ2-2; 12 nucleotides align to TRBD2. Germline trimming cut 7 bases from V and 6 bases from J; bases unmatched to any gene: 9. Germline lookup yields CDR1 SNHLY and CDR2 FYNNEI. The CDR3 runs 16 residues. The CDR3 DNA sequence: TGTGCCAGCAAAGGACTAGCGGGGTTGCAGCCCGGGGAGCTGTTTTTT. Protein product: CASKGLAGLQPGELFF.

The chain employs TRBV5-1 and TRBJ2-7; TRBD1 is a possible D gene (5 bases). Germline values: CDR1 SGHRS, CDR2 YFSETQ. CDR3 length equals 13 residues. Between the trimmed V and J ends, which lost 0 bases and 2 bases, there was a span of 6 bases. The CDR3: CASSLGTTYEQYF. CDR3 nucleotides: TGCGCCAGCAGCTTGGGGACAACCTACGAGCAGTACTTC.

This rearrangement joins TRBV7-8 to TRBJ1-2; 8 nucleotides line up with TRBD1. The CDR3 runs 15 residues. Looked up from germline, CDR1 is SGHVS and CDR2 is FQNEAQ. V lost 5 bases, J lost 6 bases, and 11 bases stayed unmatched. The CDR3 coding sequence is TGTGCCAGCAGCAAAGACAGGGGACTTGGGCATGGCTACACCTTC. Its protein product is CASSKDRGLGHGYTF.

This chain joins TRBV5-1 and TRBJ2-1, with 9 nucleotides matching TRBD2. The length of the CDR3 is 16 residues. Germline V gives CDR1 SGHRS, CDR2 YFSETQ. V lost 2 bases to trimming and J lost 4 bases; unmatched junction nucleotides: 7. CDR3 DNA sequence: TGCGCCAGCAGCTTCTCGGGACTAGCTGGATACAATGAGCAGTTCTTC. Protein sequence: CASSFSGLAGYNEQFF.

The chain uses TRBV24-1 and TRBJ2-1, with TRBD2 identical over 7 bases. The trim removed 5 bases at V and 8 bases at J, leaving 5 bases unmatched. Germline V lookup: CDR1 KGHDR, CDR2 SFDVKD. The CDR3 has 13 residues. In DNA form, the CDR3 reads TGTGCCACCAGTGTCACGACTAGCCATGAGCAGTTCTTC. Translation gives CATSVTTSHEQFF.

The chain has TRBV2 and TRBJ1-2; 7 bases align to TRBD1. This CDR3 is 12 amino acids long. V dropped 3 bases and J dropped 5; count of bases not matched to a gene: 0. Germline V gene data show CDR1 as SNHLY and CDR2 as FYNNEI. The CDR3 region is CASSDRGYGYTF. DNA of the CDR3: TGTGCCAGCAGTGACAGGGGGTATGGCTACACCTTC.

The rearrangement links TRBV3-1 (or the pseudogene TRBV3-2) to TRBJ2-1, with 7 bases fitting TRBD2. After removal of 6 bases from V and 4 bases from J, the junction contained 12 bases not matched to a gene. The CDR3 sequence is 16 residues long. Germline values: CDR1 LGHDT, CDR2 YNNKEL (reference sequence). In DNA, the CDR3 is TGTGCCAGCAGGGGAGGGACTCACGCCCCTTACAATGAGCAGTTCTTC. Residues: CASRGGTHAPYNEQFF.

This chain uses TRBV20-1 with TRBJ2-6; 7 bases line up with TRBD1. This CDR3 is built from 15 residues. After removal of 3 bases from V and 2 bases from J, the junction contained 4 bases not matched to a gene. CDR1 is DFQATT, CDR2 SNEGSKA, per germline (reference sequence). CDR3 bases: TGCAGTGCTAGTCCGACAGGGACTGGGGCCAACGTCCTGACTTTC. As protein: CSASPTGTGANVLTF.

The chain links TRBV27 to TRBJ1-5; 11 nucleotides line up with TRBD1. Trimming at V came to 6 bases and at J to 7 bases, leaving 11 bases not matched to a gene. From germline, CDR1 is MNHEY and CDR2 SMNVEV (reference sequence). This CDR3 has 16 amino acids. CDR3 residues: CASSSGTGGRGQPQHF. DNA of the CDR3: TGTGCCAGCAGCTCGGGGACAGGGGGGAGGGGGCAGCCCCAGCATTTT.

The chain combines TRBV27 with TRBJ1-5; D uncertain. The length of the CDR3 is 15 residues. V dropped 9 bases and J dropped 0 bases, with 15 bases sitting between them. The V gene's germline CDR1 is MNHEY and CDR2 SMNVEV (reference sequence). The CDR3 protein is CASSPFPNSNQPQHF. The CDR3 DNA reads TGTGCCAGTAGCCCCTTTCCAAATAGCAATCAGCCCCAGCATTTT.

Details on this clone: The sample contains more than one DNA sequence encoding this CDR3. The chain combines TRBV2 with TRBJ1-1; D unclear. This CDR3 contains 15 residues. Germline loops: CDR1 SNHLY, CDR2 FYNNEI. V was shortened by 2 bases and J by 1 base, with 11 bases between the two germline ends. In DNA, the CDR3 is TGTGCCAGCAGTGAACGGGCCCTGAGGAACACTGAAGCTTTCTTT. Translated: CASSERALRNTEAFF.

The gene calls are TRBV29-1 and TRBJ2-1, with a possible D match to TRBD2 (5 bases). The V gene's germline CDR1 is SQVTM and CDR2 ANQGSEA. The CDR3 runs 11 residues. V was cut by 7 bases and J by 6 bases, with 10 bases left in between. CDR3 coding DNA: TGCAGCGCTACTAGTACCAATGAGCAGTTCTTC. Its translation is CSATSTNEQFF.

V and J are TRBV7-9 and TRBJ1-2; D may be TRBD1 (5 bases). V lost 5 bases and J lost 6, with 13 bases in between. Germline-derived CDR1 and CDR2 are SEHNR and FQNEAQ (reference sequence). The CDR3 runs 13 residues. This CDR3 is CASSTLVGDGYTF. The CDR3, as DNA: TGTGCCAGCAGCACTCTTGTGGGGGATGGCTACACCTTC. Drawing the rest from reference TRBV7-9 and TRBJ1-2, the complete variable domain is DTGVSQNPRHKITKRGQNVTFRCDPISEHNRLYWYRQTLGQGPEFLTYFQNEAQLEKSRLLSDRFSAERPKGSFSTLEIQRTEQGDSAMYLCASSTLVGDGYTFGSGTRLTVV.

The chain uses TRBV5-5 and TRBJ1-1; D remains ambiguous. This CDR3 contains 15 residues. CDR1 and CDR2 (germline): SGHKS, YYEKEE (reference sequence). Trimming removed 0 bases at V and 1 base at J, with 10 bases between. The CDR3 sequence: CASSLDGPRNTEAFF. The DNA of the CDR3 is TGTGCCAGCAGCTTGGACGGCCCGCGGAACACTGAAGCTTTCTTT.

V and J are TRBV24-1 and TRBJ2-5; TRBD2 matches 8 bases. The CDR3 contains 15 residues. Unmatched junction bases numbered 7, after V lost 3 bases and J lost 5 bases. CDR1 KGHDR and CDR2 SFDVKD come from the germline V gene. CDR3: CATSDIGRAGETQYF. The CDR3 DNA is TGTGCCACCAGTGATATCGGGAGGGCCGGGGAGACCCAGTACTTC.

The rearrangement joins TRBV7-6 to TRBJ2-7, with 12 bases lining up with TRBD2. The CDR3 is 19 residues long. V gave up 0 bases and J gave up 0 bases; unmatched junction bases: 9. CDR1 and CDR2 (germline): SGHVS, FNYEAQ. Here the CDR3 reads CASSLAGTSGSISSYEQYF. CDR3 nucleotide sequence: TGTGCCAGCAGCTTAGCTGGGACTAGCGGGTCGATAAGCTCCTACGAGCAGTACTTC.

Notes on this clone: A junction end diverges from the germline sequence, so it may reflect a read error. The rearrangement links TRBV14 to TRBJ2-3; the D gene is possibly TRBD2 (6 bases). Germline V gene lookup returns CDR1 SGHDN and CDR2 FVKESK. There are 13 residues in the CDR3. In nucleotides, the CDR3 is TGTGCCAGCAGCCAAGTAACGGGACTGTCGGTTGATTTT. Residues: CASSQVTGLSVDF.

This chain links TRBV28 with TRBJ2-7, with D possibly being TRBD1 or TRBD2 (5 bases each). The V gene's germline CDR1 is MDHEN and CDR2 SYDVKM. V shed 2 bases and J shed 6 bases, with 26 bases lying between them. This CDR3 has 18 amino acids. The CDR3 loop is CASSLAWDLGDSSGEQYF. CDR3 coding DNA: TGTGCCAGCAGTTTAGCCTGGGACCTGGGGGATTCCTCGGGCGAGCAGTACTTC.

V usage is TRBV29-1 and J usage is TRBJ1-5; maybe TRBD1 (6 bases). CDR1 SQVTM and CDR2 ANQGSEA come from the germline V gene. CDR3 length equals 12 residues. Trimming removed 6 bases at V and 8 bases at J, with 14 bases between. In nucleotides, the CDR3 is TGCAGCGTCGCCTTAGGGGGGGAGCCCCAGCATTTT. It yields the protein CSVALGGEPQHF.

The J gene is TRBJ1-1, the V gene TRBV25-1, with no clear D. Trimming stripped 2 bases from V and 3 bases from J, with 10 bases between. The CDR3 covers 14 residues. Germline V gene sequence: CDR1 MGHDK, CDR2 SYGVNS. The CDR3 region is CASSEHYLDTEAFF. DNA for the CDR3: TGTGCCAGCAGTGAACACTACCTTGACACTGAAGCTTTCTTT.

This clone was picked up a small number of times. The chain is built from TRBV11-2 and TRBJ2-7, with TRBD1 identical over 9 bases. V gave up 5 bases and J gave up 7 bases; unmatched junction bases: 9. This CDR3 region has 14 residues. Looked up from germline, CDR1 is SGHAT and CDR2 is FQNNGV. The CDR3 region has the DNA TGTGCCAGCAGCGTGACAGGGGGGTACTTGGAGCAGTACTTC. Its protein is CASSVTGGYLEQYF.

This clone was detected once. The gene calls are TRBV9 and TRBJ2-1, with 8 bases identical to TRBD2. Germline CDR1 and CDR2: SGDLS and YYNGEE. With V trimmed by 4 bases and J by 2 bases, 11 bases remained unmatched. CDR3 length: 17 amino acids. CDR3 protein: CASSLQEGLGPYNEQFF. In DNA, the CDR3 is TGTGCCAGCAGCTTACAAGAGGGACTAGGCCCCTACAATGAGCAGTTCTTC.

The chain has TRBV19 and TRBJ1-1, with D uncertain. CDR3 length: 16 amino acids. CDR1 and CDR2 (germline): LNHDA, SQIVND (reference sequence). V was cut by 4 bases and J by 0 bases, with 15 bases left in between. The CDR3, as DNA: TGTGCCAGTAGTAAAAGTTTCGGTAGGGTGAACACTGAAGCTTTCTTT. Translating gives CASSKSFGRVNTEAFF.

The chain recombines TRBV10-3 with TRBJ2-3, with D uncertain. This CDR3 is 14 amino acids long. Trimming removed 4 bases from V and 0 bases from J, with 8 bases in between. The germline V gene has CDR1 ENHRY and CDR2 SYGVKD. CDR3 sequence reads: CAISAGSSTDTQYF. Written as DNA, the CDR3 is TGTGCCATCAGTGCCGGGTCTAGCACAGATACGCAGTATTTT.

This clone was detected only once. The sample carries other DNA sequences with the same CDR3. DNA of the CDR3: TGTGCCAGCTCACCACCGGAGGGCACTGAAGCTTTCTTT. Residues: CASSPPEGTEAFF. This sequence joins TRBV18 and TRBJ1-1; D is ambiguous. The CDR3 length is 13 residues. The V end was cut by 0 bases, the J end by 4 bases, with 6 bases between. Germline V gene lookup returns CDR1 KGHSH and CDR2 LQKENI. Using reference TRBV18 and TRBJ1-1 for the parts outside the CDR3, the full variable domain is NAGVMQNPRHLVRRRGQEARLRCSPMKGHSHVYWYRQLPEEGLKFMVYLQKENIIDESGMPKERFSAEFPKEGPSILRIQQVVRGDSAAYFCASSPPEGTEAFFGQGTRLTVV.